Listed below are T cell receptor beta chains from one sample, sequenced in a study of cytomegalovirus exposure and HLA in healthy donors. Sequencing used immunoSEQ multiplex PCR; TCRdb keeps in-frame clones, though not all of them. The repertoire includes roughly 170,000 clones, more than 65% of them detected once, and around 2.8% sits in the top ten. Sequenced material: PBMCs. The origin of the receptors is a woman aged 18-29 years in good health and CMV-seropositive. Both conserved end residues are part of each CDR3.

j_call v_call cdr3_aa
TRBJ1-1 TRBV10-3 CAISGNGGEAFF
TRBJ1-1 TRBV7-8 CASSLGRRGTEAFF
TRBJ2-5 TRBV5-1 CASSSPTSGGESETQYF
TRBJ1-1 TRBV19 CASSIEGHRAFF
TRBJ2-4 TRBV6-1 CASSGGLAGTTKNIQYF
TRBJ2-5 TRBV7-9 CASSLPGVGTQYF
TRBJ1-2 TRBV10-3 CAISESSRTGPNYGYTF
TRBJ2-1 TRBV2 CASSERSPPYNEQFF
TRBJ2-7 TRBV6-1 CASRGELTEAYEQYF
TRBJ2-3 TRBV9 CASSRGGLTDTQYF
TRBJ2-7 TRBV10-3 CAIRQTGGSSYEQYF
TRBJ2-7 TRBV6-6 CASSNRDRVDEQYF
TRBJ2-2 TRBV29-1 CSVGQGATGELFF
TRBJ2-3 TRBV11-3 CASSLGGRGADTQYF
TRBJ2-3 TRBV14 CASSQFLGLGGGTDTQYF
TRBJ1-3 TRBV18 CASSPGAEGNTIYF
TRBJ1-3 TRBV18 CASSPGQTVGNTIYF
TRBJ2-7 TRBV6-1 CASSHSDMSYEQYF
TRBJ1-1 TRBV13 CASSLQGAFRGTEAFF
TRBJ1-3 TRBV27 CATSGRSGNTIYF
TRBJ2-3 TRBV18 CASSRTGGDTQYF
TRBJ2-2 TRBV29-1 CSVGGQGPGELFF
TRBJ1-6 TRBV2 CASSDTGSSPLHF